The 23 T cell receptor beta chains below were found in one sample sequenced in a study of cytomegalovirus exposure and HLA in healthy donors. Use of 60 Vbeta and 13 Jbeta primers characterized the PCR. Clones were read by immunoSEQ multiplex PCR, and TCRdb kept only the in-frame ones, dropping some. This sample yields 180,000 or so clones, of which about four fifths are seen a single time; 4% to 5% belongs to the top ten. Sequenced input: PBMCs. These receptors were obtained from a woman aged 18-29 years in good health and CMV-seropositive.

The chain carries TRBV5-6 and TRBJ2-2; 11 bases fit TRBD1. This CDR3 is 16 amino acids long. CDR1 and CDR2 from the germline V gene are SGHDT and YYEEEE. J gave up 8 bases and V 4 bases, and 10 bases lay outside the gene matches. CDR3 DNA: TGTGCCAGCAGCCCTCGGACAGGGGGCTCTTCGGGGGAGCTGTTTTTT. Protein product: CASSPRTGGSSGELFF.

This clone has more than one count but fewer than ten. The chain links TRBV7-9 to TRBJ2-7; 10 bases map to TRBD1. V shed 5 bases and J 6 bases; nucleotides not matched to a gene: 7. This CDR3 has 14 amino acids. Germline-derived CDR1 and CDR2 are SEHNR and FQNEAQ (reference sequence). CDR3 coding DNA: TGTGCCAGCAGCACTTGGACAGGGGGGGGCGAGCAGTACTTC. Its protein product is CASSTWTGGGEQYF.

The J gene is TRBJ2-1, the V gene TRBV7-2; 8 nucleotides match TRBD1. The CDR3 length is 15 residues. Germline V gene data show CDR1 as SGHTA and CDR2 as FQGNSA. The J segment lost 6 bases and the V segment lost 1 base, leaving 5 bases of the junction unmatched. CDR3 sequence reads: CASSLDRGDGNEQFF. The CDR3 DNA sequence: TGTGCCAGCAGCTTAGACAGGGGGGACGGCAATGAGCAGTTCTTC.

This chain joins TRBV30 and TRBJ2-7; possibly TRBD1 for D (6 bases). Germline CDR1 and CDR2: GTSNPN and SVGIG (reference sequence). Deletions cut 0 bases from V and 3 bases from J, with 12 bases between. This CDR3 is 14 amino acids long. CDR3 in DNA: TGTGCCTGGAGTGTCGGACAGACCCACTACGAGCAGTACTTC. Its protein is CAWSVGQTHYEQYF.

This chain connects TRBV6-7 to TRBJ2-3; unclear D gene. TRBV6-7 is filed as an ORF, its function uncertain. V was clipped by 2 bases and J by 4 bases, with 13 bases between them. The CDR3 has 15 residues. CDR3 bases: TGTGCCAGCAGTTACCGGTCGAGCTTTGCAGATACGCAGTATTTT. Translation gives CASSYRSSFADTQYF.

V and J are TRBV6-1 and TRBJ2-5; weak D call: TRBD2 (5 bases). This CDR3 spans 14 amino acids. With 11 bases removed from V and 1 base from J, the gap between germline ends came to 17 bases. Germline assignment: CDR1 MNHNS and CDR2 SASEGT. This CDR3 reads CASGGFRGQETQYF. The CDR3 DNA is TGTGCCTCCGGTGGGTTTCGGGGCCAAGAGACCCAGTACTTC.

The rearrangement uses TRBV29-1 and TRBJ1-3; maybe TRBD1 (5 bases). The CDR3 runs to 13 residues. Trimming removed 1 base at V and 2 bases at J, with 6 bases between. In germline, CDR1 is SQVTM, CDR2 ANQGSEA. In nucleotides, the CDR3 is TGCAGCGTTGAAGTCAGGGCTGGAAACACCATATATTTT. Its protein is CSVEVRAGNTIYF.

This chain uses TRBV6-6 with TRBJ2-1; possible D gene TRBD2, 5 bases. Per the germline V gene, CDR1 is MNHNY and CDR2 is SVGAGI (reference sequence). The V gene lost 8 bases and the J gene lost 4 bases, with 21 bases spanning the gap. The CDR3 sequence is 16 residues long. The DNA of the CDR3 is TGTGCCAGCCGAACCCGGAAGTCCGGGATTTACAATGAGCAGTTCTTC. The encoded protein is CASRTRKSGIYNEQFF.

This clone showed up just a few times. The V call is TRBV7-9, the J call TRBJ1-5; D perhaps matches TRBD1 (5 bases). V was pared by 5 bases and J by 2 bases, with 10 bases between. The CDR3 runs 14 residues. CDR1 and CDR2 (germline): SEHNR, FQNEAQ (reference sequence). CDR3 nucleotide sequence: TGTGCCAGCAGCCGATCGGGGGGCAATCAGCCCCAGCATTTT. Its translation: CASSRSGGNQPQHF.

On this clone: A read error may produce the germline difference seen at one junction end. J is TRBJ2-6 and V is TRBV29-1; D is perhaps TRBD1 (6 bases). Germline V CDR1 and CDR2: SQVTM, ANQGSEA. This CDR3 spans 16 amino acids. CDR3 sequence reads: CSVEDREGLGANGLTF. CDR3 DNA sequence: TGCAGCGTTGAAGATCGAGAGGGTTTGGGGGCCAACGGCCTGACTTTC.

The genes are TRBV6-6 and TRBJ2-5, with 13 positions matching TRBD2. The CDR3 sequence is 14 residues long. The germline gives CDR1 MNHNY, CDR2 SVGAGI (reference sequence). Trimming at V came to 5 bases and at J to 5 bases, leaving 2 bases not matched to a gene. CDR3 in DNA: TGTGCCAGCAGTGAGACTAGCGGGGGGGAGACCCAGTACTTC. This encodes CASSETSGGETQYF.

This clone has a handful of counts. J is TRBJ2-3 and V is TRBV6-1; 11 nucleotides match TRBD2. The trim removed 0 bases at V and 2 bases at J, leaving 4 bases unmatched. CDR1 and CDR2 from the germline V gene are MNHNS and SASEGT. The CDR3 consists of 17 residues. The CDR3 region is CASSEAGTSGLTDTQYF. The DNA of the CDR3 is TGTGCCAGCAGTGAAGCCGGGACTAGCGGACTCACAGATACGCAGTATTTT.

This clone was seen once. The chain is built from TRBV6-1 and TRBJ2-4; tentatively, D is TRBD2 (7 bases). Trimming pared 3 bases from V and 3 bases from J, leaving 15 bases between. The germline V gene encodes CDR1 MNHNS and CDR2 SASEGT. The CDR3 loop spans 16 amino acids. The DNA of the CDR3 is TGTGCCAGCAGTGAGGATTGGGGGGGCGGCAAAAACATTCAGTACTTC. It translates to CASSEDWGGGKNIQYF.

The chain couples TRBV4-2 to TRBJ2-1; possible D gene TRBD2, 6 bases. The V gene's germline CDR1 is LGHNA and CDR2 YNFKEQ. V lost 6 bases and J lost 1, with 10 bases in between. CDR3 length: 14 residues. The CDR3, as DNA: TGTGCCAGCAGGCGTAGCGGATCCTACAATGAGCAGTTCTTC. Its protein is CASRRSGSYNEQFF.

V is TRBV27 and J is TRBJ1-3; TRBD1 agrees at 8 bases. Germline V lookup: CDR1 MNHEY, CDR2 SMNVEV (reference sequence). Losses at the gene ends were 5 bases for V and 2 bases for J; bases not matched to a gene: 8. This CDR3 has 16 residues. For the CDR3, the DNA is TGTGCCAGCAGTCCCGGCAGGGGGCACACTGGAAACACCATATATTTT. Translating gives CASSPGRGHTGNTIYF.

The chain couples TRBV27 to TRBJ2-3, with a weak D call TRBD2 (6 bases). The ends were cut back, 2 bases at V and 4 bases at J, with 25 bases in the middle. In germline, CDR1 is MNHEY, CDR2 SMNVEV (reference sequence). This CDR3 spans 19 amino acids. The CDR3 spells CASSLLPPGVVRRADTQYF. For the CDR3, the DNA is TGTGCCAGCAGTTTACTCCCCCCGGGAGTAGTTCGAAGGGCAGATACGCAGTATTTT.

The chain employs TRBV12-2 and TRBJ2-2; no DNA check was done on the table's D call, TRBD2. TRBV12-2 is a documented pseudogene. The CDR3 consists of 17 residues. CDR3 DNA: TGTGCAAGTCGCTTCATTAGCGGCGGATCGAACACCGGGGAGCTGTTTTTT. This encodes CASRFISGGSNTGELFF.

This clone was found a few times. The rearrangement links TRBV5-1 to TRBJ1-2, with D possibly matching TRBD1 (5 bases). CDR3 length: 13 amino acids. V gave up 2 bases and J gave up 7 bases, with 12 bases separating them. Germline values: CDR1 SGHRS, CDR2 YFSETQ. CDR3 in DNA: TGCGCCAGCAGCTTATCAGGGTATAGTGGCTACACCTTC. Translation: CASSLSGYSGYTF. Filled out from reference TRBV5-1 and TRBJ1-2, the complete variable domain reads KAGVTQTPRYLIKTRGQQVTLSCSPISGHRSVSWYQQTPGQGLQFLFEYFSETQRNKGNFPGRFSGRQFSNSRSEMNVSTLELGDSALYLCASSLSGYSGYTFGSGTRLTVV.

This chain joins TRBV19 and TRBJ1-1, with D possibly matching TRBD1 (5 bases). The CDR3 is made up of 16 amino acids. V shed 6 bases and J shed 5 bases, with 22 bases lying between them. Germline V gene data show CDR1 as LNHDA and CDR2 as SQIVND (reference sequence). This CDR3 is CASSLAWRGRWTEAFF. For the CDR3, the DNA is TGTGCCAGTAGCCTAGCTTGGAGGGGCCGGTGGACTGAAGCTTTCTTT.

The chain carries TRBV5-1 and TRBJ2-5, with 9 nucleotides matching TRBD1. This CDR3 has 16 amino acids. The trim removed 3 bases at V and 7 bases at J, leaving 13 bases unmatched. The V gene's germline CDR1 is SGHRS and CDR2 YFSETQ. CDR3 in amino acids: CASSSPGQGPQGTQYF. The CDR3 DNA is TGCGCCAGCAGCTCCCCGGGACAGGGCCCCCAGGGGACCCAGTACTTC.

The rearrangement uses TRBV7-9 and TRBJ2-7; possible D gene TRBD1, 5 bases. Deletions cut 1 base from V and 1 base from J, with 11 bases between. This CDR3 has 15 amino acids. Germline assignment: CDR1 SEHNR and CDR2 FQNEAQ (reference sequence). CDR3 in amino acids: CASSLGSRVSYEQYF. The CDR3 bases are TGTGCCAGCAGCTTAGGGTCCAGGGTGTCCTACGAGCAGTACTTC.

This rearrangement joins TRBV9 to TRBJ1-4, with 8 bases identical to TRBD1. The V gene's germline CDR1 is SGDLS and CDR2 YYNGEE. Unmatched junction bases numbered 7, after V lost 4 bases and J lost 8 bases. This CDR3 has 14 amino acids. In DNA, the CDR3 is TGTGCCAGCAGCCCTGGACAGGGTGACGAAAAACTGTTTTTT. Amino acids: CASSPGQGDEKLFF.

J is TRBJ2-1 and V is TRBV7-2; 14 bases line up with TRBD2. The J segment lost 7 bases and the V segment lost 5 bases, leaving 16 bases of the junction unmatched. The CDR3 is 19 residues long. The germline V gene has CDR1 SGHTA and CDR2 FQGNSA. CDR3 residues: CASSGLAGGFFVLANEQFF. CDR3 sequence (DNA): TGTGCCAGCAGCGGACTAGCGGGGGGCTTCTTCGTACTGGCGAATGAGCAGTTCTTC. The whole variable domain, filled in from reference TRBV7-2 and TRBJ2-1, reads GAGVSQSPSNKVTEKGKDVELRCDPISGHTALYWYRQSLGQGLEFLIYFQGNSAPDKSGLPSDRFSAERTGGSVSTLTIQRTQQEDSAVYLCASSGLAGGFFVLANEQFFGPGTRLTVL.